Following are 26 T cell receptor beta chains from one sample sequenced in a study of cytomegalovirus exposure and HLA in healthy donors. With 60 Vbeta and 13 Jbeta primers, the PCR was carried out. Produced via immunoSEQ multiplex PCR; TCRdb's table is partial and in-frame only. There are 95,000 to 150,000 clones in the sample; around three fifths occur only once, and under 9% lies in the top ten. The specimen was PBMCs. The source is a woman aged 40 to 50 in good health and CMV-seropositive.

The chain employs TRBV6-5 and TRBJ1-2; D unclear. This CDR3 contains 13 residues. Germline V lookup: CDR1 MNHEY, CDR2 SVGAGI. Between the trimmed V and J ends, which lost 5 bases and 6 bases, there was a span of 13 bases. The CDR3 loop reads CASSRREEDGYTF. Here the CDR3 DNA reads TGTGCCAGCAGTAGGAGGGAAGAGGATGGCTACACCTTC.

J is TRBJ1-1 and V is TRBV5-4; possible D gene TRBD1, 5 bases. Trimming took off 4 bases at V and 2 bases at J, with 9 bases between the two ends. This CDR3 is built from 13 residues. Germline V gene sequence: CDR1 SGHNT, CDR2 YYREEE (reference sequence). The CDR3 DNA reads as TGTGCCAGCAGCCCGCAGGGAAACACTGAAGCTTTCTTT. It codes for CASSPQGNTEAFF.

The gene calls are TRBV29-1 and TRBJ1-2; D might be TRBD1 (6 bases). Germline CDR1 and CDR2: SQVTM and ANQGSEA. Trimming shortened V by 4 bases and J by 6 bases, and 12 bases separated the two germline ends. The CDR3 covers 12 residues. As DNA, the CDR3 is TGCAGCGTTGTACAGGGAAACCATGGCTACACCTTC. This translates into CSVVQGNHGYTF. Variable domain in full (rest from reference TRBV29-1 and TRBJ1-2): SAVISQKPSRDICQRGTSLTIQCQVDSQVTMMFWYRQQPGQSLTLIATANQGSEATYESGFVIDKFPISRPNLTFSTLTVSNMSPEDSSIYLCSVVQGNHGYTFGSGTRLTVV.

The CDR3 region has the DNA TGTGCCAGCAGCAAGGACAGGGTCTACGAGCAGTACTTC. Translation: CASSKDRVYEQYF. The chain employs TRBV21-1 and TRBJ2-7; the table's D call TRBD1 went unverified against the DNA. TRBV21-1 is tagged as a pseudogene. The CDR3 loop spans 13 amino acids.

This chain links TRBV6-5 with TRBJ1-5, with TRBD1 as a possible D gene (5 bases). There are 13 residues in the CDR3. The V end lost 5 bases, the J end lost 5 bases, and 10 bases lay between the germline ends. The V gene's germline CDR1 is MNHEY and CDR2 SVGAGI. The CDR3 DNA sequence: TGTGCCAGCAGTCGTGGAGGGGATCAGCCCCAGCATTTT. The encoded protein is CASSRGGDQPQHF.

This clone was counted a few times. This chain links TRBV4-1 with TRBJ1-3, with D unclear. Germline CDR1 is MGHRA and CDR2 is YSYEKL. The CDR3 length is 17 residues. The germline V and J ends were trimmed by 0 bases and 1 base, with 13 bases remaining between them. As DNA, the CDR3 is TGCGCCAGCAGCCAAGATCCCCCGATGAGTTCTGGAAACACCATATATTTT. This gives the protein CASSQDPPMSSGNTIYF.

The chain has TRBV7-9 and TRBJ2-3; D might be TRBD2 (6 bases). CDR1 and CDR2 from the germline V gene are SEHNR and FQNEAQ (reference sequence). The CDR3 spans 13 residues. Between the trimmed V and J ends, which lost 4 bases and 4 bases, there was a span of 9 bases. CDR3 loop: CASSSGTADTQYF. The CDR3 nucleotides are TGTGCCAGCAGCTCCGGGACTGCAGATACGCAGTATTTT.

The V call is TRBV6-1, the J call TRBJ2-5; D unclear. With the DNA end fitting TRBJ2-7 better, the J assignment may be wrong. This CDR3 is 11 amino acids long. Germline V gene lookup returns CDR1 MNHNS and CDR2 SASEGT. CDR3: CASSVSYEQYF. In DNA form, the CDR3 reads TGTGCCAGCTCCGTCTCCTACGAGCAGTACTTC.

V and J are TRBV5-1 and TRBJ1-1; 7 bases are shared with TRBD1. This CDR3 comprises 15 residues. The germline gives CDR1 SGHRS, CDR2 YFSETQ. V shed 4 bases and J 0 bases; nucleotides not matched to a gene: 6. CDR3 nucleotides: TGCGCCAGCAGCCGGGACAGCGTAATGAACACTGAAGCTTTCTTT. This translates into CASSRDSVMNTEAFF.

The chain joins TRBV11-3 to TRBJ1-4; 7 bases match TRBD1. CDR1 and CDR2 (germline): SGHNT, YENEEA. Trimming at V came to 2 bases and at J to 6 bases, leaving 6 bases not matched to a gene. The CDR3 sequence is 15 residues long. The CDR3 region has the DNA TGTGCCAGCAGCTTACTGCGGGACAGAGATGAAAAACTGTTTTTT. Protein product: CASSLLRDRDEKLFF.

The chain carries TRBV5-1 and TRBJ2-7; 8 bases are shared with TRBD1. The CDR3 spans 12 residues. V shed 4 bases and J 5 bases; nucleotides not matched to a gene: 2. Germline V gene data show CDR1 as SGHRS and CDR2 as YFSETQ. For the CDR3, the DNA is TGCGCCAGCAGCCCGGACAGGGACGAGCAGTACTTC. Translation: CASSPDRDEQYF. Together with reference TRBV5-1 and TRBJ2-7, the CDR3 gives the full variable domain: KAGVTQTPRYLIKTRGQQVTLSCSPISGHRSVSWYQQTPGQGLQFLFEYFSETQRNKGNFPGRFSGRQFSNSRSEMNVSTLELGDSALYLCASSPDRDEQYFGPGTRLTVT.

The V and J genes are TRBV27 and TRBJ2-1; 9 nucleotides agree with TRBD2. Losses at the gene ends were 5 bases for V and 4 bases for J; bases not matched to a gene: 6. This CDR3 comprises 15 residues. Germline V CDR1 and CDR2: MNHEY, SMNVEV (reference sequence). In DNA, the CDR3 is TGTGCCAGCAGTGCCGGGACTAGCATTTACAATGAGCAGTTCTTC. It yields the protein CASSAGTSIYNEQFF.

This sequence joins TRBV5-6 and TRBJ2-7, with 10 bases that match TRBD2. V was clipped by 4 bases and J by 6 bases; unmatched bases: 10. The V gene's germline CDR1 is SGHDT and CDR2 YYEEEE. The length of the CDR3 is 15 residues. The CDR3 sequence: CASSPLAGKRSEQYF. In DNA form, the CDR3 reads TGTGCCAGCAGCCCACTAGCGGGAAAGAGGAGCGAGCAGTACTTC. The full variable domain, with the rest looked up from reference TRBV5-6 and TRBJ2-7, is DAGVTQSPTHLIKTRGQQVTLRCSPKSGHDTVSWYQQALGQGPQFIFQYYEEEERQRGNFPDRFSGHQFPNYSSELNVNALLLGDSALYLCASSPLAGKRSEQYFGPGTRLTVT.

The chain couples TRBV27 to TRBJ2-3, with TRBD2 identical over 16 bases. Germline values: CDR1 MNHEY, CDR2 SMNVEV (reference sequence). V shed 6 bases and J 8 bases; nucleotides not matched to a gene: 8. The CDR3 runs 16 residues. The CDR3 nucleotides are TGTGCCAGCAGCACCGTCGGGACTAGCGGGAGGGGTACGCAGTATTTT. Its protein product is CASSTVGTSGRGTQYF.

This clone was detected ten times or more. The CDR3 loop reads CASSPKEGSYGYTF. The CDR3 DNA reads TGCGCCAGCAGCCCCAAGGAAGGGAGTTATGGCTACACCTTC. The V gene is TRBV4-1, the J gene TRBJ1-2; the D is unclear. Trimming pared 4 bases from V and 5 bases from J, leaving 14 bases between. The CDR3 is 14 amino acids. Germline-derived CDR1 and CDR2 are MGHRA and YSYEKL.

The rearrangement joins TRBV5-1 to TRBJ2-3, with 8 bases matching TRBD2. With 0 bases clipped from V and 5 bases from J, the junction kept 8 bases outside the gene matches. This CDR3 contains 16 residues. Germline CDR1 and CDR2: SGHRS and YFSETQ. The CDR3 spells CASSLASGGLVDTQYF. The DNA of the CDR3 is TGCGCCAGCAGCTTGGCGTCGGGAGGGCTGGTAGATACGCAGTATTTT.

This clone was observed a single time. J is TRBJ1-1 and V is TRBV12-5, with TRBD1 matching 9 bases. The germline gives CDR1 LGHNT, CDR2 FRNRAP. The ends lost 5 bases at V and 4 bases at J; junction bases unmatched: 8. The CDR3 totals 15 residues. The CDR3 region is CASGTRTGVSTEAFF. CDR3 DNA sequence: TGTGCTAGTGGTACTAGGACAGGGGTAAGCACTGAAGCTTTCTTT.

This clone was seen more than once but under ten times. The genes are TRBV7-9 and TRBJ1-2; TRBD1 might be the D (5 bases). V lost 5 bases to trimming and J lost 4 bases, with 20 bases between them. The CDR3 length is 16 residues. Germline-derived CDR1 and CDR2 are SEHNR and FQNEAQ (reference sequence). The DNA for the CDR3 is TGTGCCAGCAGCCCGCTAGGCCTTGGGGACTTCTATGGCTACACCTTC. Translating gives CASSPLGLGDFYGYTF.

This clone was detected only a few times. The chain uses TRBV19 and TRBJ1-5; TRBD1 is a possible D gene (5 bases). Germline values: CDR1 LNHDA, CDR2 SQIVND (reference sequence). CDR3 length: 13 residues. Deletions cut 3 bases from V and 6 bases from J, with 9 bases between. The CDR3 is CASSIQGGQPQHF. The CDR3 DNA reads as TGTGCCAGTAGTATCCAGGGAGGTCAGCCCCAGCATTTT.

The V gene is TRBV4-2, the J gene TRBJ2-7, with D perhaps TRBD1 (5 bases). V gave up 1 base and J gave up 9 bases, with 19 bases separating them. Germline values: CDR1 LGHNA, CDR2 YNFKEQ. The CDR3 consists of 15 residues. The CDR3 sequence: CASSQGQGGLTGQYF. In DNA, the CDR3 is TGTGCCAGCAGCCAAGGGCAGGGCGGTCTTACGGGGCAGTACTTC.

This clone was counted between two and nine times. In DNA form, the CDR3 reads TGTGCCAGCAGTGACGGGTCTAGCAGTGGGTCTGGGGCCAACGTCCTGACTTTC. Translated: CASSDGSSSGSGANVLTF. The chain has TRBV6-4 and TRBJ2-6; D is possibly TRBD2 (5 bases). Germline V gives CDR1 MRHNA, CDR2 SNTAGT. The germline V and J ends were trimmed by 2 bases and 1 base, with 15 bases remaining between them. This CDR3 is built from 18 residues.

The chain couples TRBV19 to TRBJ2-2; D is perhaps TRBD1 (6 bases). Trimming pared 6 bases from V and 1 base from J, leaving 9 bases between. CDR1 is LNHDA and CDR2 is SQIVND in the germline V gene (reference sequence). This CDR3 region has 14 residues. The CDR3 protein is CASSRGQNTGELFF. DNA of the CDR3: TGTGCCAGTAGCAGGGGACAGAACACCGGGGAGCTGTTTTTT.

This chain links TRBV5-6 with TRBJ1-6, with 10 bases lining up with TRBD1. Germline V gives CDR1 SGHDT, CDR2 YYEEEE. V was pared by 4 bases and J by 7 bases, with 11 bases of the junction left unmatched. There are 17 residues in the CDR3. The CDR3: CASSLIGPGQGNSPLHF. The CDR3, as DNA: TGTGCCAGCAGCCTGATCGGACCGGGACAGGGGAATTCACCCCTCCACTTT.

The chain employs TRBV27 and TRBJ1-5; 7 bases are shared with TRBD1. The CDR3 contains 15 residues. The J segment lost 0 bases and the V segment lost 6 bases, leaving 5 bases of the junction unmatched. CDR1 MNHEY and CDR2 SMNVEV come from the germline V gene (reference sequence). The CDR3 loop reads CASSRQGYSNQPQHF. CDR3 in DNA: TGTGCCAGCAGCCGACAGGGCTATAGCAATCAGCCCCAGCATTTT.

This chain connects TRBV11-2 to TRBJ2-7; D unclear. The CDR3 is 12 residues long. Germline V CDR1 and CDR2: SGHAT, FQNNGV. Trimming took off 3 bases at V and 3 bases at J, with 6 bases between the two ends. The CDR3 loop is CASSLFLYEQYF. The CDR3 coding sequence is TGTGCCAGCAGCTTGTTTCTCTACGAGCAGTACTTC.

V and J are TRBV11-2 and TRBJ2-2; 10 nucleotides line up with TRBD2. The CDR3 has 15 residues. Losses at the gene ends were 5 bases for V and 6 bases for J; bases not matched to a gene: 6. Germline assignment: CDR1 SGHAT and CDR2 FQNNGV. The chain's CDR3 is CASSTSGRAPGELFF. The CDR3 DNA is TGTGCCAGCAGCACCAGCGGGAGGGCCCCCGGGGAGCTGTTTTTT.